One TCR beta chain is described in this entry. Deletions cut 3 bases from V and 3 bases from J, with 12 bases between. The CDR3 runs to 14 residues. Germline CDR1 reads MNHEY; CDR2 reads SMNVEV (reference sequence). The entry originates in a study of T cell responses to AZD1222 COVID-19 vaccine. Assay used: immunoSEQ multiplex PCR; TCRdb lists only in-frame clones, some missing. This table holds about 120,000 clones, about 85% found once. The receptor comes from an adult in good health. V and J are TRBV27 and TRBJ2-7; either TRBD1 or TRBD2 may supply D (5 bases each). The input for sequencing was peripheral blood, taken on day 0 of AZD1222 vaccination. The CDR3 loop is CASSFGTHRYEQYF. The CDR3 DNA reads as TGTGCCAGCAGTTTTGGGACCCACCGCTACGAGCAGTACTTC.